Reported below is one T cell receptor (beta chain). This receptor's antigen is unknown. Per-nucleotide qualities are absent, and no much larger clonotype sits a single base away. Whole blood was collected in K2EDTA tubes by collaborating institutions according to the institutions' own protocols. For TCRbeta analysis, collaborators shipped samples in one of three forms: frozen whole blood, isolated PBMCs, or DNA extracted from either of those sample types. V sheds 5 bases and J sheds 1 base, leaving 14 bases between their ends. Spanning cysteine to phenylalanine, the CDR3 consists of 15 amino acids. Left in the record is the CDR3 DNA by itself, 45 bases read in frame from the first base. CDR1 and CDR2, looked up from the germline V gene, are SGHVS and FNYEAQ. TCRbeta CDR3 regions were amplified from genomic DNA using the immunoSEQ Assay, a bias-controlled multiplex PCR. As for how the authors treated the data: The number of nucleated cells in each sample was estimated from the amplification of reference gene primers within the assay. Sequence reads were collapsed and filtered to measure the absolute abundance of every unique TCRbeta CDR3 rearrangement. For each sample, productive Simpson clonality was calculated by taking the square root of Simpson's diversity index across productive rearrangements. TCRdb carries this immuneACCESS record with in-frame sequences only. Its versions omit some clonotypes, under half of them owing to an unresolved V gene in the studies checked, with the rest unexplained. The V and J calls and clone size are taken from that table; D and trimming were inferred from the DNA. The sample table holds roughly 250,000 clones, of which approximately 85% were seen once. In total, the top ten clones hold about 0.93% of the sample.

This sample was included in a study of blood T cell repertoires in COVID-19 (TCRdb year 2020). With respect to the entire study: Samples from collaborators originated in the United States, Italy and Spain and spanned both the acute and convalescent phases of COVID-19. A de-identified subject ID, COVID-19 status, age in years and sex were almost always included in the sample metadata. The samples were drawn from the first 160 participants of the ongoing ImmuneRACE study and from over 950 subjects provided by 6 global collaborators. Where available, HLA class I and class II types were obtained from metadata supplied by the sample provider rather than from assay-based typing. The repertoires were released in a freely available public database meant as a resource for research on the immune response to SARS-CoV-2. The dataset comprised deeply sampled blood TCRbeta repertoires from subjects exposed to, actively infected with, or recovered from COVID-19. The material from the prospective study consisted of cDNA or gDNA derived from T cells, B-cell-depleted T cells, or PBMCs.

On the study overall, not on this receptor specifically: The amount of clinical and demographic metadata varied by source and participant and was provided uncurated.

This clonotype was obtained from a middle-aged man with acute or convalescent COVID-19. The sample comprised peripheral blood. The chain is assembled from TRBV7-6 and TRBJ2-5; TRBD1 could be the D gene, as 5 bases match. CDR3 sequence: CASSLPRTIQETQYF. The bases are TGTGCCAGCAGCCTTCCCAGGACAATCCAAGAGACCCAGTACTTC.